This T cell receptor beta chain emerged from a study of beta chain features in type 1 diabetes. Donors contributed one heparinised blood draw apiece, averaging roughly 100 mL. All sorted populations exceeded 98% purity. Reverse transcribing all isolated RNA meant expressed TCRB transcripts were sequenced. Some clones are missing from TCRdb's copy, which holds only in-frame ones; the method was immunoSEQ multiplex PCR. The sample gives 200,000 to 250,000 clones, 11% of which show up once; roughly 1.3% is in the top ten. CDR3 length equals 17 residues. With V trimmed by 5 bases and J by 0 bases, 10 bases remained unmatched. Germline V lookup: CDR1 SGHAT, CDR2 FQNNGV. This clone was recorded a few times.

Source material: central memory CD4+ T cells from blood. This chain links TRBV11-2 with TRBJ2-4; 7 bases line up with TRBD1. The clonotype originates from a man aged 18 to 29 in good health. The CDR3 DNA reads as TGTGCCAGCAGCCCCAGGACAGGCGACCTAGCCAAAAACATTCAGTACTTC. Translated: CASSPRTGDLAKNIQYF.